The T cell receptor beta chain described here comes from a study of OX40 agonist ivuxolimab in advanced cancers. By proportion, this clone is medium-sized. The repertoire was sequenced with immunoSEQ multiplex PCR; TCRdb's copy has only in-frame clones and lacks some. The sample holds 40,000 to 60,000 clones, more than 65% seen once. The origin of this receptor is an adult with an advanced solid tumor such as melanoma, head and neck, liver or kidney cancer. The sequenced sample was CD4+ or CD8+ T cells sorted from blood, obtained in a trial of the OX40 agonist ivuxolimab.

This CDR3 reads CASSRRGPQHF. CDR3 DNA: TGTGCCAGTAGTCGAAGGGGCCCCCAGCATTTT. The V gene is TRBV19, the J gene TRBJ1-5; TRBD1 might be the D (5 bases). Trimming removed 5 bases at V and 10 bases at J, with 9 bases between. The V gene's germline CDR1 is LNHDA and CDR2 SQIVND (reference sequence). The CDR3 loop spans 11 amino acids.